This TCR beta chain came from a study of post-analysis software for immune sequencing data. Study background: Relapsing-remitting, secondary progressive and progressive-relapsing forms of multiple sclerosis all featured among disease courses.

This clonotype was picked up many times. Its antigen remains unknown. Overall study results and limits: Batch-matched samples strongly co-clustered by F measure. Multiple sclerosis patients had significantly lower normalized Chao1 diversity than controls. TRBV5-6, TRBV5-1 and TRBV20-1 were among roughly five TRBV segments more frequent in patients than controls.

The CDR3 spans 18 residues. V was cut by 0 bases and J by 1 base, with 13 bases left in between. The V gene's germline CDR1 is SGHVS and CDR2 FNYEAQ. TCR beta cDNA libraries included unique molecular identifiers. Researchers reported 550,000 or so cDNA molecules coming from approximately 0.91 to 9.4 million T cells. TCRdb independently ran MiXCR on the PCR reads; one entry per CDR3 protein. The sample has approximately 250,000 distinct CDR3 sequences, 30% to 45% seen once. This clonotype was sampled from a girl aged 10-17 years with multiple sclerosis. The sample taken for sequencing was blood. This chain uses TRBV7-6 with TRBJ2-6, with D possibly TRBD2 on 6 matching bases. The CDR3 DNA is TGTGCCAGCAGCTTAGCCGCCGGAGGGCAATCTGGGGCCAACGTCCTGACTTTC. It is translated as CASSLAAGGQSGANVLTF.